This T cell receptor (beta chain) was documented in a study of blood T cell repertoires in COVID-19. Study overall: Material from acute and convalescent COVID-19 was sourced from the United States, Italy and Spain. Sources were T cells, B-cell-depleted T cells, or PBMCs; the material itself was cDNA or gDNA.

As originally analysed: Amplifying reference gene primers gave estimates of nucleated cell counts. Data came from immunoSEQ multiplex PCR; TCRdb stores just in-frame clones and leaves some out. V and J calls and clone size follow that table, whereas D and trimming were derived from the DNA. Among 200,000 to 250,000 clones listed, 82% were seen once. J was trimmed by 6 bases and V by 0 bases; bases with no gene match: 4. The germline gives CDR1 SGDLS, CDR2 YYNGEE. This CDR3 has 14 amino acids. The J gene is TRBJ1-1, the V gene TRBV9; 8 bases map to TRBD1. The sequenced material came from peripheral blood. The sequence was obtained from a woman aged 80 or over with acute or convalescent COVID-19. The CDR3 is CASSVDQGASEAFF. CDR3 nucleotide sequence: TGTGCCAGCAGCGTAGACCAGGGGGCTTCTGAAGCTTTCTTT.